This T cell receptor beta chain emerged from a study of blood T cell repertoires in COVID-19. Study details: Material from acute and convalescent COVID-19 was sourced from the United States, Italy and Spain. Sources were T cells, B-cell-depleted T cells, or PBMCs; the material itself was cDNA or gDNA.

Here immunoSEQ multiplex PCR was the method, and the copy in TCRdb shows in-frame clones only, minus some. The data show roughly 400,000 clones, with approximately 90% seen just once and over 0.7% held by the top ten. The germline V gene has CDR1 SGHRS and CDR2 YFSETQ. V trimming: 5 bases; J trimming: 4 bases; junction bases outside the gene matches: 8. This CDR3 has 14 residues. All enrollees were roughly 18 to 89 years old and from fewer than 30 US areas. Allocation to cohorts depended on clinical history reported by the participants. This clonotype was sampled from a woman in her forties who had been exposed to COVID-19. What was sequenced was PBMCs or T cells enriched from blood (not recorded which). The chain carries TRBV5-1 and TRBJ1-1; TRBD1 matches 7 bases. The CDR3 spells CASRPRQGPTEAFF. CDR3 coding DNA: TGCGCCAGCAGACCTCGACAGGGCCCCACTGAAGCTTTCTTT.